The subject of this entry is one T cell receptor beta chain. Germline CDR1 MNHNS, CDR2 SASEGT. Trimming took 9 bases from V and 4 from J; bases not matched to a gene: 5. CDR3 length: 15 amino acids. In the PCR, 60 Vbeta and 13 Jbeta primers were used. Here immunoSEQ multiplex PCR was the method, and the copy in TCRdb shows in-frame clones only, minus some. This sample has about 97,000 clones, with 65% to 85% found just once. The data were taken from a study of cytomegalovirus exposure and HLA in healthy donors. Specimen: PBMCs. The chain recombines TRBV6-1 with TRBJ2-2; 13 bases map to TRBD2. The receptor comes from a man aged 40-49 years in good health and CMV-seropositive. The DNA of the CDR3 is TGTGCCAGTCTTGGACTAGCGGGGGTCACCGGGGAGCTGTTTTTT. Amino acid sequence: CASLGLAGVTGELFF.